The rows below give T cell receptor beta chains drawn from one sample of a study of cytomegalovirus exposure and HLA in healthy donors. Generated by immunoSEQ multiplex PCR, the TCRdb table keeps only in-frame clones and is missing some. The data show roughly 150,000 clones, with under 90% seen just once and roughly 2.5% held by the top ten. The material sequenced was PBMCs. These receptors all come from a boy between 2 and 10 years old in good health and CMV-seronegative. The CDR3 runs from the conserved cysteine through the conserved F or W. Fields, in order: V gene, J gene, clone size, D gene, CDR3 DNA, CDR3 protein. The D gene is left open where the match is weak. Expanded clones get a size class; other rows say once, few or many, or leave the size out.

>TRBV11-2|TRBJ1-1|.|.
TGTGCCAGCAGCTTAGATAGGGAGCCTACTGAAGCTTTCTTT
CASSLDREPTEAFF
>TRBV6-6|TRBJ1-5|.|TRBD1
TGTGCCAGCAGTTACTCGCCGGGACAGGGCAATCAGCCCCAGCATTTT
CASSYSPGQGNQPQHF
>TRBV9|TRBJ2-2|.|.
TGTGCCAGCAGCGCGTACAGGGTATTCACCGGGGAGCTGTTTTTT
CASSAYRVFTGELFF
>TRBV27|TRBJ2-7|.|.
TGTGCCAGCAGTTTTTCAGGCACCTACGAGCAGTACTTC
CASSFSGTYEQYF
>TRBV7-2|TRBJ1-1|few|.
TGTGCCAGCAGCTTAATTCACAGGTTGAACACTGAAGCTTTCTTT
CASSLIHRLNTEAFF
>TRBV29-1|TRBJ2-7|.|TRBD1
TGCAGCGTTGAAGGAATAGGACAGGGTTCCTACGAGCAGTACTTC
CSVEGIGQGSYEQYF
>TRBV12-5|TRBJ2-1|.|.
TGTGCTAGTGGTTTGCTTCCCCAGGTCGCGACTGAGCAGTTCTTC
CASGLLPQVATEQFF
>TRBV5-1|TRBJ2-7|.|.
TGCGCCAGCAGCCTTGGTGAGGATCCCGAGCAGTACTTC
CASSLGEDPEQYF
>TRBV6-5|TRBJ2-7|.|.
TGTGCCAGCAGTACACAGGGTTCAACCGAGCAGTACTTC
CASSTQGSTEQYF
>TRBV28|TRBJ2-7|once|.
TGTGCCAGCCGCCCCGAGACCTACGAGCAGTACTTC
CASRPETYEQYF
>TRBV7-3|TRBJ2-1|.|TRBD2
TGTGCCAGCAGCTTAACGAGTAGCGGGGTTAGTTACAATGAGCAGTTCTTC
CASSLTSSGVSYNEQFF
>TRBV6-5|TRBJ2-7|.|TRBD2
TGTGCCAGCAGTTACTCGCGGGGGAGCTACGAGCAGTACTTC
CASSYSRGSYEQYF
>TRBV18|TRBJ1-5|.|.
TGTGCCAGCTCACCGACGGGGGGCGGCAATCAGCCCCAGCATTTT
CASSPTGGGNQPQHF
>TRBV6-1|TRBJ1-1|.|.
TGTGCCAGCAGTGAGCCCCCGGGAGAAGCTTTCTTT
CASSEPPGEAFF